This entry lists 25 T cell receptor beta chains sequenced from one sample in a study of tumor-infiltrating lymphocytes in primary liver carcinoma. Reverse transcription of about 0.5 ug total RNA with a constant-region primer produced TCR beta cDNA. Investigators got TCR beta libraries out of three nested multiplex PCR rounds, done with slightly modified ARM-PCR. Each of the first two PCR rounds ran roughly 9 cycles with TRBV1-TRBV30 forward and C-beta reverse primers. TCRdb analysed the multiplex PCR reads with MiXCR anew, one entry per CDR3 protein. The table lists 300,000 to 400,000 distinct CDR3 sequences, 65% of them singletons, with roughly 9% in the top ten. RNA was extracted from whole blood without cell sorting, alongside germline DNA. Specimen: peripheral blood. Every receptor here comes from a man aged 35 to 55 with primary liver carcinoma and hepatitis B virus infection.

This chain uses TRBV12-3 or TRBV12-4 with TRBJ2-5; D gene ambiguous. CDR3 length equals 13 residues. The CDR3 protein is CAGSLVRRGTQYF. The DNA for the CDR3 is TGTGCTGGCAGTTTAGTCAGGAGAGGGACCCAGTACTTC.

The genes are TRBV5-1 and TRBJ2-1; D might be TRBD2 (6 bases). Trimming left V 4 bases short and J 6 bases short, with 14 bases between. The CDR3 has 14 amino acids. Germline V gives CDR1 SGHRS, CDR2 YFSETQ. The CDR3 is CASSRISGGNEQFF. DNA for the CDR3: TGCGCCAGCAGCAGGATTAGCGGTGGCAATGAGCAGTTCTTC.

A single count supports this clonotype. One junction end does not reproduce the germline sequence, and a read error may be involved. This chain uses TRBV7-8 with TRBJ2-7; a weak D match, TRBD1 (6 bases). The CDR3 runs to 14 residues. The germline V gene encodes CDR1 SGHVS and CDR2 FQNEAQ. CDR3: CAISYSRGCYEQYF. The CDR3 DNA reads TGTGCCATCAGCTACTCCAGGGGATGCTACGAGCAGTACTTC. The variable domain in full, with the rest retrieved from reference TRBV7-8 and TRBJ2-7, is GAGVSQSPRYKVAKRGQDVALRCDPISGHVSLFWYQQALGQGPEFLTYFQNEAQLDKSGLPSDRFFAERPEGSVSTLKIQRTQQEDSAVYLCAISYSRGCYEQYFGPGTRLTVT.

On this clonotype: One base away lies a much larger clone, so this may be a sequencing read error. The gene calls are TRBV6-2 or TRBV6-3 and TRBJ1-1; D is possibly TRBD1 (6 bases). This CDR3 has 12 residues. Germline V lookup: CDR1 MNHEY, CDR2 SVGEGT. The CDR3: CASGYAGQEAFF. The CDR3 DNA follows: TGTGCCAGCGGTTACGCCGGACAGGAAGCTTTCTTT.

To note about this clonotype: A much larger clone lies a single base off, so this may be a read error. The V and J genes are TRBV30 and TRBJ2-1; 9 positions match TRBD1. Germline V gene lookup returns CDR1 GTSNPN and CDR2 SVGIG (reference sequence). The CDR3 has 14 residues. CDR3 sequence reads: CDWSLQGAFSEQFF. CDR3 coding DNA: TGTGACTGGAGTTTACAGGGGGCCTTTTCGGAGCAGTTCTTC.

Turning to this clonotype: This CDR3 is missing its conserved last phenylalanine or tryptophan, likely due to a read error. V gene TRBV28 combines with J gene TRBJ1-2; TRBD1 agrees at 8 bases. This CDR3 has 16 amino acids. Unmatched junction bases numbered 6, after V lost 2 bases and J lost 1 base. Per germline, CDR1 MDHEN and CDR2 SYDVKM. CDR3 nucleotide sequence: TGTGCCAGCAGTTTAGTAGGACAGGGTCATAACTATGGCTACACCTCC. It specifies CASSLVGQGHNYGYTS.

The chain is built from TRBV4-2 and TRBJ2-3; 7 bases agree with TRBD2. The CDR3 spans 22 residues. CDR1 is LGHNA, CDR2 YNFKEQ, per germline. The J segment lost 2 bases and the V segment lost 1 base, leaving 24 bases of the junction unmatched. The CDR3 DNA reads as TGTGCCAGCAGCCAAGCTGAATCCGGGATTAGCGGGTTCTCCACCGCCACAGATACGCAGTATTTT. As protein: CASSQAESGISGFSTATDTQYF.

This clonotype was counted once. A read error is possible here, since a much larger clone lies one base away. The gene calls are TRBV28 and TRBJ1-5; D gene uncertain. Trimming cost V 5 bases and J 7 bases, with 9 bases left between them. The CDR3 extends over 12 amino acids. Per germline, CDR1 MDHEN and CDR2 SYDVKM. This chain's CDR3 is CASSPCRQPQHF. DNA for the CDR3: TGTGCCAGCAGTCCTTGTCGACAGCCCCAGCATTTT.

This clonotype was observed a single time. A much larger clone differs by one base, so this may be a read error. The V and J genes are TRBV6-1 and TRBJ1-1; 9 bases are shared with TRBD1. The CDR3 covers 13 residues. Per germline, CDR1 MNHNS and CDR2 SASEGT. CDR3 in DNA: TGTGCCAGCAGTTGGACAGGGGACACTGAACCTTTCTTT. Translated, it gives CASSWTGDTEPFF.

In the case of this clonotype: An end of the junction differs from the germline gene, which may be a read error. The rearrangement uses TRBV4-1 and TRBJ2-7, with 10 positions matching TRBD1. The germline V gene has CDR1 MGHRA and CDR2 YSYEKL. This CDR3 has 16 residues. Here the CDR3 reads CASSQTLGQGWYEQYF. The CDR3 nucleotides are TGCGCCAGCAGCCAGACTCTGGGACAGGGGTGGTACGAGCAATACTTC.

Notes on this clonotype: A much larger clone differs by one base, so this may be a read error. The rearrangement uses TRBV19 and TRBJ2-7, with D possibly being TRBD2 (5 bases). Germline V gives CDR1 LNHDA, CDR2 SQIVND (reference sequence). CDR3 length equals 14 residues. The CDR3 DNA reads as TGTGCCAGTAGTATTATAGTTGGAGACTACGAGCAGCACTTC. It yields the protein CASSIIVGDYEQHF.

The V and J genes are TRBV5-4 and TRBJ1-5; D not resolved. Germline-derived CDR1 and CDR2 are SGHNT and YYREEE (reference sequence). The CDR3 has 14 residues. Trimming shortened V by 0 bases and J by 5 bases, and 9 bases separated the two germline ends. CDR3 protein: CASSLAGVDQPQHF. In DNA, the CDR3 is TGTGCCAGCAGCTTGGCGGGTGTCGATCAGCCCCAGCATTTT.

The chain links TRBV5-1 to TRBJ2-1; 7 nucleotides align to TRBD1. V lost 9 bases and J lost 14; bases outside the gene matches: 11. This CDR3 has 11 amino acids. Germline CDR1 reads SGHRS; CDR2 reads YFSETQ. CDR3 in amino acids: CATSRGYGEFF. CDR3 DNA: TGCGCCACTTCCAGGGGGTACGGGGAGTTCTTC.

The count of this clonotype is one. V and J are TRBV7-9 and TRBJ2-1; 7 bases are shared with TRBD2. Germline values: CDR1 SEHNR, CDR2 FQNEAQ (reference sequence). This CDR3 spans 16 amino acids. J lost 10 bases, V lost 5 bases, and 17 bases had no gene match. The chain's CDR3 is CASSPPGGRRSGEQFF. The DNA of the CDR3 is TGTGCCAGCAGCCCCCCTGGCGGGAGAAGGAGTGGCGAGCAGTTCTTC.

A word on this clonotype: Sequence at one end of the junction differs from germline and may be a read error. The rearrangement joins TRBV12-3 or TRBV12-4 to TRBJ2-7, with TRBD1 identical over 10 bases. The CDR3 runs 15 residues. The CDR3 loop reads CASSLAGMDRGEQCF. Written as DNA, the CDR3 is TGTGCCAGCAGTTTAGCGGGGATGGACAGGGGGGAGCAGTGCTTC.

This clonotype was counted at least ten times. The V call is TRBV6-1, the J call TRBJ2-1; 10 bases match TRBD1. Germline V CDR1 and CDR2: MNHNS, SASEGT. The CDR3 runs to 14 residues. V lost 8 bases to trimming and J lost 8 bases; unmatched junction nucleotides: 9. The CDR3 sequence is CASGKDRGVDEQFF. CDR3 nucleotide sequence: TGTGCCAGCGGGAAGGACAGGGGGGTAGATGAGCAGTTCTTC.

This clonotype was seen many times. V is TRBV6-2 or TRBV6-3 and J is TRBJ2-2; the match to TRBD2 covers 12 bases. CDR1 and CDR2 (germline): MNHEY, SVGEGT. This CDR3 is 18 amino acids long. The trim removed 6 bases at V and 0 bases at J, leaving 8 bases unmatched. DNA for the CDR3: TGTGCCAGCAGGCCCAGACTAGCGGGGGTACCGAACACCGGGGAGCTGTTTTTT. Translating it yields CASRPRLAGVPNTGELFF.

As concerns this clonotype: A much bigger clone sits one base away, suggesting this may be a read error. This chain joins TRBV4-2 and TRBJ2-3; the match to TRBD2 covers 12 bases. The germline gives CDR1 LGHNA, CDR2 YNFKEQ. CDR3 length equals 16 residues. CDR3 amino acids: CDSSRRLAGDGDTQYF. As DNA, the CDR3 is TGTGACAGCAGCCGCCGACTAGCGGGAGATGGCGATACGCAGTATTTT.

This clonotype was picked up many times. This chain connects TRBV5-4 to TRBJ1-2, with a possible D match to TRBD1 (6 bases). This CDR3 comprises 15 residues. Germline V lookup: CDR1 SGHNT, CDR2 YYREEE (reference sequence). V lost 1 base, J lost 5 bases, and 15 bases lay in between. The CDR3 loop reads CASSLPGAAGYGYTF. Here the CDR3 DNA reads TGTGCCAGCAGCTTGCCAGGGGCAGCGGGATATGGCTACACCTTC. The whole variable domain, remainder taken from reference TRBV5-4 and TRBJ1-2, is ETGVTQSPTHLIKTRGQQVTLRCSSQSGHNTVSWYQQALGQGPQFIFQYYREEENGRGNFPPRFSGLQFPNYSSELNVNALELDDSALYLCASSLPGAAGYGYTFGSGTRLTVV.

A note on this clonotype: A junction end diverges from the germline sequence, so it may reflect a read error. V and J are TRBV30 and TRBJ1-4, with D unresolved. This CDR3 comprises 11 residues. Germline assignment: CDR1 GTSNPN and CDR2 SVGIG (reference sequence). For the CDR3, the DNA is TGTGCCTGGAAGGCGGGTGAAGAACTGTTTTTT. This sequence encodes CAWKAGEELFF.

Worth noting for this clonotype: A much larger clone lies a single base off, so this may be a read error. The genes are TRBV5-4 and TRBJ1-1; possibly TRBD1 for D (6 bases). This CDR3 is built from 14 residues. V lost 4 bases, J lost 3 bases, and 13 bases lay in between. Looked up from germline, CDR1 is SGHNT and CDR2 is YYREEE (reference sequence). DNA of the CDR3: TGTGCCAGCAGCAGAGACAGGTGGGACACTGAAGCTTTCTTT. The encoded protein is CASSRDRWDTEAFF.

Turning to this clonotype: A much larger clone differs by one base, so this may be a read error. The V call is TRBV12-3 or TRBV12-4, the J call TRBJ1-3; no firm D call. This CDR3 comprises 13 residues. The CDR3 sequence: CASREPSRNTIYF. The DNA of the CDR3 is TGTGCCAGCAGGGAACCCTCTAGAAACACCATATATTTT.

The chain recombines TRBV28 with TRBJ1-1; D perhaps matches TRBD1 (5 bases). There are 16 residues in the CDR3. Trimming took off 5 bases at V and 3 bases at J, with 19 bases between the two ends. CDR1 MDHEN and CDR2 SYDVKM come from the germline V gene. This CDR3 reads CASSRPGSIKDTEAFF. CDR3 DNA sequence: TGTGCCAGCAGTCGACCAGGGTCTATTAAGGACACTGAAGCTTTCTTT.

Of note for this clonotype: This is likely a read error, given that the CDR3 carries no conserved phenylalanine or tryptophan at its end. The rearrangement uses TRBV5-4 and TRBJ2-5; 7 nucleotides match TRBD1. V gave up 0 bases and J gave up 10 bases; unmatched junction bases: 9. The CDR3 runs 14 residues. CDR1 is SGHNT, CDR2 YYREEE, per germline (reference sequence). The CDR3 spells CASSLAGQAVDQYL. The CDR3 bases are TGTGCCAGCAGCTTGGCCGGACAGGCGGTAGACCAGTACTTA.

About this clonotype: Since a much larger clone is just one base distant, this may be a read error. The rearrangement joins TRBV4-2 to TRBJ2-1, with TRBD2 matching over 11 bases. CDR1 is LGHNA, CDR2 YNFKEQ, per germline. The CDR3 consists of 16 residues. The CDR3 coding sequence is TGCGCCAGCAGCGCGATAGCGGGAGGGCACTACAATGAGCAGTTCTTC. This encodes CASSAIAGGHYNEQFF.